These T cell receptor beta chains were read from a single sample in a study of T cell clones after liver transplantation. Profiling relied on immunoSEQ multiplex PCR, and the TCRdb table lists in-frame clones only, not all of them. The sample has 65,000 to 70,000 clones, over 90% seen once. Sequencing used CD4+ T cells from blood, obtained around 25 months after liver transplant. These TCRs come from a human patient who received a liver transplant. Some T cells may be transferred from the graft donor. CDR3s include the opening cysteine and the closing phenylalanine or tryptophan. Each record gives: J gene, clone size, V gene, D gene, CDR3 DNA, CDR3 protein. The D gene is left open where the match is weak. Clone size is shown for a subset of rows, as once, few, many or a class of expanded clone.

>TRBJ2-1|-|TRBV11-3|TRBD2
TGTGCCAGCAGCTTCGGGACTAGCGACTACAATGAGCAGTTCTTC
CASSFGTSDYNEQFF
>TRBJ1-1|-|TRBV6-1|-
TGTGCCAGCACCGGAGACAGGAACACTGAAGCTTTCTTT
CASTGDRNTEAFF
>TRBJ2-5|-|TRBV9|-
TGTGCCAGCAGCGTAGGGGGTAGCCAGGAGACCCAGTACTTC
CASSVGGSQETQYF
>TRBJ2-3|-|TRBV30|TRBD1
TGTGCCTGGAGTGTGCAGGGGGCGCGAGATACGCAGTATTTT
CAWSVQGARDTQYF
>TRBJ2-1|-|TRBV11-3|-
TGTGCCAGCAGCTTAGGATTGGGGAATGAGCAGTTCTTC
CASSLGLGNEQFF
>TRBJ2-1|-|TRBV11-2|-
TGTGCCAGCAGCTTAGTCGTGGGGGCGGGAGTCTACAATGAGCAGTTCTTC
CASSLVVGAGVYNEQFF
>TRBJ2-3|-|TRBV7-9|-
TGTGCCAGCAGCTTAAACCTCAGGGGTAGGGGCACAGATACGCAGTATTTT
CASSLNLRGRGTDTQYF
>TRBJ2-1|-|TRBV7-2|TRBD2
TGTGCCAGCCGTGTGGCTAGCGGATACAATGAGCAGTTCTTC
CASRVASGYNEQFF
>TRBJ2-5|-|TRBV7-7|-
TGTGCTAGCAGCTCCGCCTGGGGGGAGACCCAGTACTTC
CASSSAWGETQYF
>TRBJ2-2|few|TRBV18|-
TGTGCCAGCTCACAAGGAATCGACACCGGGGAGCTGTTTTTT
CASSQGIDTGELFF
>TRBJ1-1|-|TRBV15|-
TGTGCCACCAGCAGAGGGACCCTTTACACTGAAGCTTTCTTT
CATSRGTLYTEAFF
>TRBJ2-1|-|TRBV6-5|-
TGTGCCAGTCGTAGGACTGGCTCCGACAATGAGCAGTTCTTC
CASRRTGSDNEQFF
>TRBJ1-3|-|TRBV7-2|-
TGTGCCAGCAGCTTGAGGGGCTCTGGAAACACCATATATTTT
CASSLRGSGNTIYF
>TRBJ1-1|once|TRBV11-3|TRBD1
TGTGCCAGCAGCTTACTCTCCGGGGACAGGATAGGCACTGAAGCTTTCTTT
CASSLLSGDRIGTEAFF
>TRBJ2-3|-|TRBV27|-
TGTGCCAGCAGGTTCCCTAGCACAGATACGCAGTATTTT
CASRFPSTDTQYF
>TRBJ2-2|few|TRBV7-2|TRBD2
TGTGCCAGCAGCGGACTAGCGGGCGGGGAGCTGTTTTTT
CASSGLAGGELFF
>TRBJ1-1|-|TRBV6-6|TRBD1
TGTGCCAGCAGTTCCGGGACAGGGGGCTTTGTAGAAGCTTTCTTT
CASSSGTGGFVEAFF
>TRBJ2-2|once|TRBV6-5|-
TGTGCCAGCAGCAACGGGGGGGAGCTGTTTTTT
CASSNGGELFF
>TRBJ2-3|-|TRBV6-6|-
TGTGCCAGCAGGGACAGCACAGATACGCAGTATTTT
CASRDSTDTQYF
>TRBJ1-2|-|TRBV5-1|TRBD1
TGCGCCAGCAGCTTGGTAGGGGACAGGTTTACCAACGGCTACACCTTC
CASSLVGDRFTNGYTF
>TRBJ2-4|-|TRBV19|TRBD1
TGTGCCAGTAGTATCGACAGGGGAAAAAACATTCAGTACTTC
CASSIDRGKNIQYF
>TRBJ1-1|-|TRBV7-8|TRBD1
TGTGCCAGCAGCAGGGGACAGGCCCGAGAAGCTTTCTTT
CASSRGQAREAFF
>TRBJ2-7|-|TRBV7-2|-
TGTGCCAGCAGCTTAGAGTCGTTAGCCTACGAGCAGTACTTC
CASSLESLAYEQYF
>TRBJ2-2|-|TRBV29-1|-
TGCAGCGCAACACGGGGACTTGGGAACACCGGGGAGCTGTTTTTT
CSATRGLGNTGELFF
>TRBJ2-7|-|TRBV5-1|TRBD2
TGCGCCAGCAGCCCGGGACTAGCGGGAGGGCCTTACGAGCAGTACTTC
CASSPGLAGGPYEQYF
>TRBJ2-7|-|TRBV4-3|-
TGCGCCAGCAGCCAAGATCGCGGGTACCGCGAGCAGTACTTC
CASSQDRGYREQYF